The source of this T cell receptor (beta chain) is a study of T cell responses to AZD1222 COVID-19 vaccine. Germline assignment: CDR1 LNHDA and CDR2 SQIVND (reference sequence). This CDR3 is built from 16 residues. V was clipped by 7 bases and J by 1 base, with 16 bases between them. As to this clone: What it binds is unknown.

Study-wide findings and caveats: Seropositive AZD1222 recipients at baseline numbered only five or six. Once two AZD1222 doses were given, Spike-specific TCR breadth and depth went up. Distributed over spike, vaccine-associated CD4 TCRs predominated at 160-218 and 743-854.

Produced via immunoSEQ multiplex PCR; TCRdb's table is partial and in-frame only. The sample has approximately 140,000 clones; 75% to 95% are singletons. The source was peripheral blood, collected on day 0 of AZD1222 vaccination. The TCR originated in an adult in good health. The gene calls are TRBV19 and TRBJ2-2; D perhaps matches TRBD1 (5 bases). The CDR3 here is CASMAPGRVNTGELFF. The CDR3 DNA reads as TGTGCCAGTATGGCCCCGGGCAGGGTGAACACCGGGGAGCTGTTTTTT.